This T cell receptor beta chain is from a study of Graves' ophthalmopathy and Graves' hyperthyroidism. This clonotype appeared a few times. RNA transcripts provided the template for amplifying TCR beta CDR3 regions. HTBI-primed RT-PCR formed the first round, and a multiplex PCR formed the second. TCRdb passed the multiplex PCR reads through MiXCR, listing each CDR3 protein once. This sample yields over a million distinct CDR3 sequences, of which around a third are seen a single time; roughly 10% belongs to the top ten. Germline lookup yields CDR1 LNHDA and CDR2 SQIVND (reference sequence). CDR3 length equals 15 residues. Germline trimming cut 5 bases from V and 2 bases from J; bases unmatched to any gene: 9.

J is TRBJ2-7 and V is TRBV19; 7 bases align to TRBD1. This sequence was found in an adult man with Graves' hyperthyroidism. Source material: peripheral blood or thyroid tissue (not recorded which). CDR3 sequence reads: CASSVGDSPTYEQYF. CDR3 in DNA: TGTGCCAGTAGTGTAGGGGACAGCCCGACCTACGAGCAGTACTTC. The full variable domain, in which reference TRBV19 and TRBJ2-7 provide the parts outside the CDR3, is DGGITQSPKYLFRKEGQNVTLSCEQNLNHDAMYWYRQDPGQGLRLIYYSQIVNDFQKGDIAEGYSVSREKKESFPLTVTSAQKNPTAFYLCASSVGDSPTYEQYFGPGTRLTVT.